The present T cell receptor beta chain was sequenced within a study of blood T cell repertoires in COVID-19 (dated by TCRdb to 2020 to 2022). About the full investigation: Samples covering the acute and convalescent phases of COVID-19 were provided by collaborators in the United States, Italy and Spain. The prospective study material was composed of cDNA or gDNA derived from T cells, B-cell-depleted T cells, or PBMCs. Deeply sampled blood TCRbeta repertoires from subjects exposed to, actively infected with, or recovered from COVID-19 were included in the dataset. The repertoires were made available in a free public database intended to serve as a resource for research on the immune response to SARS-CoV-2. The samples were drawn from the first 160 participants of the ongoing ImmuneRACE study and from some 1,300 subjects provided by 6 global collaborators. The sample metadata nearly always contained a de-identified subject ID, COVID-19 status, age in years and sex. Where available, HLA class I and class II types were taken from metadata supplied by the sample provider and were not determined by assay-based typing. Paper-wide results and their limitations: How much clinical and demographic metadata was included differed by source and by participant, and the metadata was provided uncurated.

At one collaborating source in Seattle, patients were enrolled during active infection and were followed longitudinally through the course of disease. The collaborating institutions used their own protocols to collect whole blood in K2EDTA tubes. For TCRbeta analysis, collaborators shipped samples in one of three forms: frozen whole blood, isolated PBMCs, or DNA extracted from either of those sample types. TCRbeta CDR3 regions were amplified from genomic DNA using the immunoSEQ Assay, a bias-controlled multiplex PCR. In the paper's pipeline: The number of nucleated cells in each sample was estimated from the amplification of reference gene primers within the assay. To quantify the absolute abundance of each unique TCRbeta CDR3 rearrangement, sequence reads were collapsed and filtered. For each sample, productive Simpson clonality was calculated as the square root of Simpson's diversity index across productive rearrangements. TCRdb took this table from immuneACCESS and kept in-frame rearrangements with V and J called. Such tables lack part of the clones; where checked against another copy, unresolved V genes explain under half of the gap, and the rest is unexplained. V, J and clone size were drawn from that table, and D and trimming were deduced from the DNA. The sample table contains around 340,000 clones; only one count was recorded for less than 90% of them. The top ten constitute under 8.5% of the sample.

About this clone: The antigen this receptor binds is unknown. Within one base of it there is no much larger clone, and no base qualities were kept.

The CDR3, from cysteine to phenylalanine, totals 17 residues. The only DNA kept is the CDR3, 51 bases in frame from the first base. The sequencing input was peripheral blood. The chain links TRBV21-1 with TRBJ1-3. TRBV21-1 is a pseudogene. This sequence originates from a woman aged 60-70 years with COVID-19, enrolled during active disease. The bases read TGTGCCAGCAGCAAAGGGTCTTCAGCTAGCTCTGGAAACACCATATATTTT. Its protein is CASSKGSSASSGNTIYF.